The T cell receptor beta chain described here comes from a study of blood T cell repertoires in COVID-19. About the research overall: Whether acute or convalescent, the COVID-19 samples came from the United States, Italy and Spain. PBMCs, B-cell-depleted T cells, or T cells were the source of the cDNA or gDNA that made up the material.

Original processing notes: Reference gene primer amplification in the assay estimated nucleated cell counts. Libraries were prepared by immunoSEQ multiplex PCR; TCRdb keeps only in-frame clonotypes and omits some of them. The DNA was the basis for D and trimming; V, J and clone size are from that table. The table has hundreds of thousands of clones, roughly 85% seen once. The CDR3 runs 13 residues. Germline-derived CDR1 and CDR2 are SGHTA and FQGTGA. The V end lost 6 bases, the J end lost 4 bases, and 12 bases lay between the germline ends. There are a few counts of this clone. The sample consisted of peripheral blood. The J gene is TRBJ1-1, the V gene TRBV7-3; no definite D call. The receptor was isolated from a man aged 18 to 35 with active or convalescent COVID-19. In nucleotides, the CDR3 is TGTGCCAGCAGACAAGATTCCCTCACTGAAGCTTTCTTT. Translating gives CASRQDSLTEAFF.